This T cell receptor beta chain was identified in a study of T-cell reconstitution after alpha-beta-depleted transplantation in children. Study results and limitations: At day 60, the high TCRbeta diversity found in some patients originated from recipient T cells and thymic progenitors that had survived. Reported findings indicate that, about two months after transplant, alpha-beta T cells came from several hundred expanded clones, which were derived from non-depleted graft cells. T cells produced anew were the main source of T-cell counts and diversity one year after transplant.

Points on this clonotype: Its antigen remains unknown.

Unique molecular identifiers featured in how the TCRbeta library was prepared. TCRdb passed the PCR reads through MiXCR, listing each CDR3 protein once. The sample lists more than 500,000 distinct CDR3 sequences, more than 9.5% occurring once. Trimming shortened V by 5 bases and J by 6 bases, and 10 bases separated the two germline ends. This CDR3 region has 12 residues. From germline, CDR1 is SGHNT and CDR2 YENEEA. This sample comprised PBMCs, mostly from graft donor cells, obtained 180 days after TCRalphabeta/CD19-depleted stem cell transplant. V usage is TRBV11-3 and J usage is TRBJ1-1; D is possibly TRBD1 (5 bases). The sequence was collected from a female patient between 2 and 15 years old who had a stem cell transplant for aplastic anemia, so the T cells may come from the graft donor. This CDR3 reads CASSADRAEAFF. In nucleotides, the CDR3 is TGTGCCAGCAGCGCAGACAGAGCTGAAGCTTTCTTT. The whole variable domain, filled in from reference TRBV11-3 and TRBJ1-1, reads EAGVVQSPRYKIIEKKQPVAFWCNPISGHNTLYWYLQNLGQGPELLIRYENEEAVDDSQLPKDRFSAERLKGVDSTLKIQPAELGDSAVYLCASSADRAEAFFGQGTRLTVV.